The following is a T cell receptor beta chain sequence with its context. The data derive from a study of control samples from healthy donors and cancer patients. The germline CDR1 and CDR2 sequences are MGHRA and YSYEKL. V lost 0 bases and J lost 2, with 18 bases in between. The CDR3 loop spans 18 amino acids. The table came from immunoSEQ multiplex PCR; TCRdb's copy has only in-frame clones and leaves some out. This table has some 140,000 clones, roughly 94% appearing once. Sequences were obtained from PBMCs. The chain joins TRBV4-1 to TRBJ2-3; the D gene is possibly TRBD1 (5 bases). The TCR sequence derives from a man in his 60s with colorectal cancer. The CDR3 reads CASSQDRKGAFSTDTQYF. Here the CDR3 DNA reads TGCGCCAGCAGCCAAGATCGGAAAGGGGCGTTCTCCACAGATACGCAGTATTTT.